This is a list of T cell receptor beta chains from one sample in a study of shared clonotypes between healthy human individuals. The protocol was immunoSEQ multiplex PCR, while the TCRdb copy is restricted to in-frame clones and leaves out a portion. The sample has over 2 million clones, 95% seen once. Sequencing was performed on naive CD4+ T cells sorted from blood. All receptors come from a man younger than 35 in good health. CDR3s leave out the opening cysteine and the closing phenylalanine or tryptophan.

j_call v_call cdr3_aa
TRBJ2-3 TRBV12-1 ASSPLTGLAGGQSTDTQY
TRBJ1-2 TRBV5-1 ASSWGRGQDNYGYT
TRBJ1-3 TRBV7-9 ASSRQVSGNTIY
TRBJ2-2 TRBV5-6 ASSFSGSNTGELF
TRBJ1-1 TRBV7-6 ASSPLLGQGAMNTEAF
TRBJ1-5 TRBV28 ASSLGNQPQH
TRBJ2-3 TRBV2 ASSPDGAPKY
TRBJ1-6 TRBV30 AWMGVASPLH
TRBJ2-7 TRBV7-2 ASSLQSYEQY
TRBJ1-3 TRBV6-5 ASSYGSPGNTIY
TRBJ1-4 TRBV30 AWRTVNEKLF
TRBJ1-1 TRBV5-1 ASSLVEQRNMNTEAF
TRBJ2-2 TRBV18 ASSPGGLRNTGELF
TRBJ2-1 TRBV5-1 ASSLAGFSYNEQF
TRBJ1-1 TRBV5-1 ATQRETGNTEAF
TRBJ2-7 TRBV28 ASISPSGNYEQY
TRBJ2-7 TRBV7-9 ASSYLAREQY
TRBJ2-7 TRBV5-1 ASSSSTGPAYEQY
TRBJ2-1 TRBV6-5 ASKRGPYNEQF
TRBJ2-7 TRBV11-2 ASSRTAYEQY
TRBJ1-2 TRBV7-2 ASSLVQGNYGYT
TRBJ2-1 TRBV11-3 ASSLGDSTYNEQF
TRBJ1-4 TRBV5-4 ASSLFQDPGEKLF
TRBJ2-4 TRBV5-1 ASSPAGLGPIQY
TRBJ2-2 TRBV9 ASQGQGNTGELF
TRBJ2-7 TRBV18 ASSPPSGGYEQY
TRBJ2-4 TRBV4-2 ASSQEERESGDIQY
TRBJ2-3 TRBV9 ASSVGTDTQY
TRBJ2-5 TRBV11-2 ASSLGDRGYETQY
TRBJ1-1 TRBV7-8 ASSPLRAEAF
TRBJ2-1 TRBV9 ASSVGAATMGQF
TRBJ2-2 TRBV7-3 ASSQGRITGELF
TRBJ2-1 TRBV4-1 ASNPSGGSYNEQF
TRBJ2-7 TRBV18 ASSEGQGAEQY
TRBJ2-1 TRBV6-1 ASSGPTSSYNEQF
TRBJ2-4 TRBV2 ASPDSPSTGIAKNIQY
TRBJ1-2 TRBV28 ASTLTTNYGYT
TRBJ2-2 TRBV7-9 ASLQGTNTGELF
TRBJ2-7 TRBV30 AWSSTGGLYEQY
TRBJ1-2 TRBV10-3 AISGQGQGIEYEGYT
TRBJ2-1 TRBV20-1 SGELRDEQF
TRBJ1-6 TRBV6-6 ASSYVPQNNLALH
TRBJ2-5 TRBV10-1 ASSSGVTETQY
TRBJ2-7 TRBV5-4 ASSWPGGYEQY
TRBJ1-1 TRBV20-1 SASPESAF
TRBJ2-5 TRBV11-3 ASRGGFREDSTQETQY
TRBJ2-5 TRBV7-3 ASSSQTSGLPDQETQY